Presented here are 8 T cell receptor beta chains from one specimen sequenced in a study of blood T cell repertoires in COVID-19. Using immunoSEQ multiplex PCR, the repertoire was profiled, and TCRdb retains in-frame clones only, with some absent. The sample comprises about 110,000 clones, around 80% of which are singletons, and around 4% rests with the top ten. Input material: peripheral blood. The receptors here all came from a woman of 80 years or more with acute or convalescent COVID-19.

The V and J genes are TRBV6-1 and TRBJ1-1; no definite D call. Trimming left V 3 bases short and J 1 base short, with 6 bases between. This CDR3 is built from 13 residues. Looked up from germline, CDR1 is MNHNS and CDR2 is SASEGT. CDR3 nucleotide sequence: TGTGCCAGCAGTGAGGCGGGGAACACTGAAGCTTTCTTT. It translates to CASSEAGNTEAFF.

This clone appeared a single time. V gene TRBV7-3 combines with J gene TRBJ1-1; tentative D call: TRBD1 (6 bases). Germline assignment: CDR1 SGHTA and CDR2 FQGTGA. The CDR3 loop spans 15 amino acids. V shed 3 bases and J shed 0 bases, with 11 bases lying between them. The CDR3 loop is CASSFGWDMNTEAFF. As DNA, the CDR3 is TGTGCCAGCAGCTTCGGTTGGGACATGAACACTGAAGCTTTCTTT.

The V gene is TRBV4-1, the J gene TRBJ1-5, with D maybe TRBD1 (6 bases). V was cut by 1 base and J by 7 bases, with 14 bases left in between. The CDR3 has 15 residues. Per germline, CDR1 MGHRA and CDR2 YSYEKL. CDR3 bases: TGCGCCAGCAGCCAAGGCTCGTTACAGGGCCAGCCCCAGCATTTT. It encodes CASSQGSLQGQPQHF.

The V gene is TRBV18, the J gene TRBJ2-5; D might be TRBD2 (5 bases). Germline values: CDR1 KGHSH, CDR2 LQKENI. V was shortened by 3 bases and J by 1 base, with 12 bases between the two germline ends. The CDR3 length is 15 residues. In nucleotides, the CDR3 is TGTGCCAGCTCACCCCCCGGGCGGGCCCAAGAGACCCAGTACTTC. Translation: CASSPPGRAQETQYF.

The chain has TRBV12-5 and TRBJ2-7; 8 bases map to TRBD2. The CDR3 loop spans 13 amino acids. Germline V lookup: CDR1 LGHNT, CDR2 FRNRAP. V lost 6 bases, J lost 6 bases, and 7 bases stayed unmatched. The CDR3 DNA sequence: TGTGCTAGTGGCGCCGGGACTAGTAGCGAGCAGTACTTC. Its protein product is CASGAGTSSEQYF.

The V and J genes are TRBV5-4 and TRBJ1-2, with TRBD1 identical over 7 bases. Germline V CDR1 and CDR2: SGHNT, YYREEE (reference sequence). Trimming removed 4 bases from V and 0 bases from J; junction bases left unmatched: 12. The CDR3 extends over 17 amino acids. The CDR3 spells CASSPGLGTATNYGYTF. The CDR3 DNA follows: TGTGCCAGCAGCCCAGGGCTAGGGACAGCAACTAACTATGGCTACACCTTC.

The chain carries TRBV12-3 or TRBV12-4 and TRBJ2-7, with D maybe TRBD1 (6 bases). V was shortened by 6 bases and J by 3 bases, with 9 bases between the two germline ends. The CDR3 length is 12 residues. The CDR3 protein is CASRQGLYEQYF. The CDR3 nucleotides are TGTGCCAGCAGACAGGGTCTCTACGAGCAGTACTTC.

The gene calls are TRBV4-2 and TRBJ2-3; D gene unclear. Trimming cost V 0 bases and J 5 bases, with 9 bases left between them. Germline loops: CDR1 LGHNA, CDR2 YNFKEQ. The CDR3 has 14 amino acids. The CDR3 here is CASSQEALRDTQYF. Here the CDR3 DNA reads TGTGCCAGCAGCCAAGAGGCACTACGAGATACGCAGTATTTT.